This T cell receptor (beta chain) is drawn from a study of OX40 agonist ivuxolimab in advanced cancers. At the level of the study: The study reported partial responses in three patients: one hepatocellular carcinoma, two cutaneous melanoma.

This clone was observed a handful of times. Its antigen is currently unknown. The CDR3 is made up of 14 amino acids. CDR1 is SGHRS and CDR2 is YFSETQ in the germline V gene. The V end lost 4 bases, the J end lost 4 bases, and 12 bases lay between the germline ends. The study, taken as a whole, reports: The study observed clonal expansion of CD4+ and CD8+ blood T cells by week 6 at 0.1 to 3.0 mg/kg. Not determined was the antigen specificity of the expanded peripheral T cells.

Some clones are missing from TCRdb's copy, which holds only in-frame ones; the method was immunoSEQ multiplex PCR. The sample shows 70,000 to 80,000 clones, 88% of them seen only once. This TCR came from an adult with an advanced solid tumor such as melanoma, head and neck, liver or kidney cancer. The rearrangement links TRBV5-1 to TRBJ1-5; D possibly corresponds to TRBD1 (6 bases). This material consisted of CD4+ or CD8+ T cells sorted from blood, taken in a trial of the OX40 agonist ivuxolimab. CDR3 sequence (DNA): TGCGCCAGCAGCCCCGGCAGGGGAAATCAGCCCCAGCATTTT. Protein: CASSPGRGNQPQHF.